A single T cell receptor (beta chain) is shown here with its context. No antigen is known for it. This CDR3 region has 15 residues. The germline gives CDR1 DFQATT, CDR2 SNEGSKA (reference sequence). Germline trimming cut 1 base from V and 5 bases from J; bases unmatched to any gene: 8. This sample stems from a study of T-cell memory formation after mild COVID-19. Notes on the study in general: CD8+ contracting clones occupied EMRA, while CD4+ ones occupied mainly CM and EM.

TCRdb passed the 5' RACE reads through MiXCR, listing each CDR3 protein once. The sample has hundreds of thousands of distinct CDR3 sequences, 25% to 30% seen once. Sequenced material: PBMCs or a T cell subset sorted from them (not recorded which). This sequence joins TRBV20-1 and TRBJ2-7, with TRBD1 identical over 10 bases. The receptor's source is an adult woman who had mild COVID-19 (a few samples of this study predate the infection). Cell type and time point are not known. The CDR3 sequence is CSARGTGGFINEQYF. Written as DNA, the CDR3 is TGCAGTGCTAGAGGGACAGGGGGGTTCATCAACGAGCAGTACTTC.